A selection of T cell receptor beta chains follows, all from one sample in a study of regulatory T cells in long-lasting Graves disease. TCRdb ran MiXCR on the multiplex PCR reads and lists one entry per CDR3 protein. Seen here are about 470,000 distinct CDR3 sequences, under 25% observed once, and the top ten hold approximately 6.4%. The sample was peripheral blood mononuclear cells (PBMCs), taken when the disease was refractory, from a patient treated with antithyroid drugs. All receptors come from a female donor with Graves disease. Both conserved end residues are part of each CDR3. A D gene is named only where the DNA matches it firmly. Clone size appears in some rows only: once, few, many, or a class for an expanded clone.

TRBJ2-7 | NA | TRBV6-5 | TRBD2 | CASSYSIVGTMYEQYF | TGTGCCAGCAGTTACTCGATCGTAGGGACTATGTACGAGCAGTACTTC
TRBJ1-1 | many | TRBV6-5 | NA | CASSYSTAMNTEAFF | TGTGCCAGCAGTTACTCGACAGCAATGAACACTGAAGCTTTCTTT
TRBJ2-1 | few | TRBV7-2 | TRBD2 | CASSLQPGLAGLGNEQFF | TGTGCCAGCAGCTTACAACCCGGACTAGCGGGATTGGGCAATGAGCAGTTCTTC
TRBJ2-7 | few | TRBV11-1 | TRBD1 | CASSPRTGSSSYEQYF | TGTGCCAGCAGCCCGAGGACAGGCTCTAGCTCCTACGAGCAGTACTTC
TRBJ2-3 | NA | TRBV6-2/TRBV6-3 | NA | CASSKTYLRTDTQYF | TGTGCCAGCAGTAAGACTTATCTTCGGACAGATACGCAGTATTTT
TRBJ1-5 | many | TRBV28 | NA | CASTMGPLGNQPQHF | TGTGCCAGTACAATGGGACCGCTAGGCAATCAGCCCCAGCATTTT
TRBJ1-1 | many | TRBV27 | NA | CASSLRGGAEAFF | TGTGCCAGCAGTTTACGGGGTGGAGCTGAAGCTTTCTTT
TRBJ1-1 | many | TRBV28 | TRBD1 | CASGMGQGGNTEAFF | TGTGCCAGCGGTATGGGACAGGGTGGGAACACTGAAGCTTTCTTT
TRBJ1-2 | many | TRBV12-3/TRBV12-4 | NA | CASSTGQRGYTF | TGTGCCAGCAGCACCGGACAGCGTGGATACACCTTC
TRBJ1-1 | NA | TRBV6-2/TRBV6-3 | NA | CASSPAPDTEAFF | TGTGCCAGCAGTCCCGCTCCGGACACTGAAGCTTTCTTT
TRBJ1-2 | NA | TRBV9 | TRBD1 | CASSGDRKDGYTF | TGTGCCAGCAGCGGGGACAGGAAGGACGGCTACACCTTC
TRBJ1-5 | many | TRBV12-3/TRBV12-4 | TRBD1 | CASSKQGGSNQPQHF | TGTGCCAGCAGTAAACAGGGGGGGAGCAATCAGCCCCAGCATTTT
TRBJ2-5 | NA | TRBV7-9 | NA | CASSMTSFAETQYF | TGTGCCAGCAGCATGACTAGTTTTGCGGAGACCCAGTACTTC
TRBJ2-7 | few | TRBV4-3 | NA | CASSQDLESRYEQYF | TGCGCCAGCAGCCAAGATCTGGAATCCCGCTACGAGCAGTACTTC
TRBJ1-1 | many | TRBV28 | TRBD1 | CASRQDRAGTEAFF | TGTGCCAGCAGACAAGACAGGGCGGGGACTGAAGCTTTCTTT
TRBJ1-5 | many | TRBV6-1 | NA | CASNPISGSNQPQHF | TGTGCCAGCAACCCAATCTCGGGGAGCAATCAGCCCCAGCATTTT
TRBJ1-6 | many | TRBV6-1 | NA | CASSRIPRDSPLHF | TGTGCCAGCAGTCGGATCCCCCGAGATTCACCCCTCCACTTT
TRBJ2-2 | NA | TRBV7-9 | NA | CASSLLYRTPGTGELFF | TGTGCCAGCAGCCTCCTTTACCGGACACCCGGAACCGGGGAGCTGTTTTTT
TRBJ2-7 | few | TRBV7-9 | TRBD1 | CASSLMDRGSYEQYF | TGTGCCAGCAGCCTGATGGACAGGGGATCTTACGAGCAGTACTTC
TRBJ1-1 | many | TRBV11-1 | NA | CASSRGQLVTEAFF | TGTGCCAGCAGCCGAGGACAGTTAGTCACTGAAGCTTTCTTT
TRBJ2-5 | few | TRBV5-1 | NA | CASSVPRGLEETQYF | TGCGCCAGCAGCGTGCCCAGGGGTCTAGAAGAGACCCAGTACTTC
TRBJ1-2 | few | TRBV7-2 | NA | CASSPSGERKGYTF | TGTGCCAGCAGCCCCTCAGGGGAGAGGAAGGGCTACACCTTC
TRBJ2-3 | NA | TRBV27 | NA | CASSSRQSEDTQYF | TGTGCCAGCAGTTCCCGACAGTCAGAGGATACGCAGTATTTT
TRBJ2-7 | many | TRBV6-1 | NA | CASSSQGKTYEQYF | TGTGCCAGCTCGAGCCAGGGGAAGACCTACGAGCAGTACTTC
TRBJ1-1 | many | TRBV29-1 | NA | CSVGGRMGDTEAFF | TGCAGCGTTGGAGGGCGGATGGGGGACACTGAAGCTTTCTTT
TRBJ2-7 | few | TRBV7-2 | TRBD1 | CASSSEGTGGYEQYF | TGTGCCAGCAGCTCAGAGGGGACAGGGGGTTACGAGCAGTACTTC
TRBJ1-2 | few | TRBV30 | NA | CAWSAQGGGRGYTF | TGTGCCTGGAGCGCACAGGGAGGAGGTCGTGGCTACACCTTC
TRBJ1-1 | few | TRBV20-1 | TRBD1 | CSARPRTGATWAEAFF | TGCAGTGCTAGGCCCCGGACAGGGGCCACGTGGGCTGAAGCTTTCTTT
TRBJ1-1 | many | TRBV19 | NA | CASSMVASYYMNTEAFF | TGTGCCAGTAGTATGGTCGCTTCTTACTACATGAACACTGAAGCTTTCTTT
TRBJ1-1 | many | TRBV24-1 | NA | CATSLGRDTEAFF | TGTGCCACTTCACTCGGACGGGACACTGAAGCTTTCTTT
TRBJ2-2 | many | TRBV7-2 | TRBD2 | CASSTGTRAGELFF | TGTGCCAGCAGCACCGGGACTAGAGCCGGGGAGCTGTTTTTT